Described below is a single T cell receptor beta chain sequence and its context. No antigen is known for it. The sample comes from a study of identical twins. TCRdb processed the 5' RACE reads anew with MiXCR; each CDR3 protein has one entry. The table has around 480,000 distinct CDR3 sequences, roughly an eighth seen once. V was shortened by 6 bases and J by 0 bases, with 15 bases between the two germline ends. Germline CDR1 and CDR2: SNHLY and FYNNEI. This CDR3 has 16 residues. Study-wide points: Out-of-frame alpha sequences common to twins exhibited a surplus of low generation probability.

These same records also appear under a second study, on yellow fever vaccine responses in identical twins.

This sequence originates from a woman aged 18-35 years in good health. Sample: CD4+ T cells sorted from blood. The rearrangement links TRBV2 to TRBJ2-1, with D perhaps TRBD2 (6 bases). The CDR3 coding sequence is TGTGCCAGCAGCTGGTACGGGGGACTCTCCTACAATGAGCAGTTCTTC. Translated, it gives CASSWYGGLSYNEQFF.